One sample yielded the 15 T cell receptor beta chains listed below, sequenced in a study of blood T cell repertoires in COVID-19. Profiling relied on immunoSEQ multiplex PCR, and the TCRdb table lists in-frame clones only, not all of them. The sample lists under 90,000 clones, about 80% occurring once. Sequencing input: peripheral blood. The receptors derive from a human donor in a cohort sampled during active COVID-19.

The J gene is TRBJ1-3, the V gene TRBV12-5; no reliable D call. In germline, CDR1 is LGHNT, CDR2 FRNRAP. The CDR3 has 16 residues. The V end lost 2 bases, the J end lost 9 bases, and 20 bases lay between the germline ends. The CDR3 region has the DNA TGTGCTAGTGGTTTGAGTCCGGGAATCTCCCTTAGCACCATATATTTT. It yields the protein CASGLSPGISLSTIYF.

In DNA form, the CDR3 reads TGTGCCAGCAGCTCCTTGGCCGACAGATCTCGGCAGTTCTTC. Protein sequence: CASSSLADRSRQFF. The chain combines TRBV7-2 with TRBJ2-1; a possible D gene is TRBD1 (5 bases). CDR1 is SGHTA, CDR2 FQGNSA, per germline. The CDR3 length is 14 residues. The V gene lost 4 bases and the J gene lost 12 bases, with 19 bases spanning the gap.

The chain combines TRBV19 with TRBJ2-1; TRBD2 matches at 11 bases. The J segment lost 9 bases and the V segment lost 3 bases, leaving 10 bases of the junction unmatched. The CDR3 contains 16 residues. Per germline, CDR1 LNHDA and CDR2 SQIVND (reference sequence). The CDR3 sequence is CASSMGRLAGGGEQFF. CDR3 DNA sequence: TGTGCCAGTAGTATGGGGCGTTTAGCGGGAGGGGGTGAGCAGTTCTTC.

CDR3 in DNA: TGTGCCAGCCAACCTAGCGTAGGCTACAATGAGCAGTTCTTC. Translated: CASQPSVGYNEQFF. The genes are TRBV28 and TRBJ2-1, with D perhaps TRBD2 (6 bases). The V end was cut by 8 bases, the J end by 3 bases, with 14 bases between. There are 14 residues in the CDR3. CDR1 MDHEN and CDR2 SYDVKM come from the germline V gene.

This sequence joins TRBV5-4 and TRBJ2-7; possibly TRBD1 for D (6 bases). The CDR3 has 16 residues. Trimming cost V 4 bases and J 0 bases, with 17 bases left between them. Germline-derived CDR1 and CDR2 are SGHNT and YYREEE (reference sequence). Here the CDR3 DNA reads TGTGCCAGCAGCACATCTGACAGGAGGAGCTCCTACGAGCAGTACTTC. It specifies CASSTSDRRSSYEQYF.

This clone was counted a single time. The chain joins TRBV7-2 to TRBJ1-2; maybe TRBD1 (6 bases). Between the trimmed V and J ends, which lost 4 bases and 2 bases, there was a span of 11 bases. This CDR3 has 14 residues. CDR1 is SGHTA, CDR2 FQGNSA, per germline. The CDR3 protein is CASSSTGTNYGYTF. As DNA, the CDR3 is TGTGCCAGCAGCTCGACAGGCACCAACTATGGCTACACCTTC.

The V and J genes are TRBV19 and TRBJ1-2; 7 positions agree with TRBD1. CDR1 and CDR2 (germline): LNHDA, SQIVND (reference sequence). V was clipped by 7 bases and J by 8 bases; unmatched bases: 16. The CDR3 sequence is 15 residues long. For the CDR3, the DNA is TGTGCCAGTACGTTTGCCCGACAGGGAGGCCGAGGCTACACCTTC. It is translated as CASTFARQGGRGYTF. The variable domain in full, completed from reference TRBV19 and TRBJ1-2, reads DGGITQSPKYLFRKEGQNVTLSCEQNLNHDAMYWYRQDPGQGLRLIYYSQIVNDFQKGDIAEGYSVSREKKESFPLTVTSAQKNPTAFYLCASTFARQGGRGYTFGSGTRLTVV.

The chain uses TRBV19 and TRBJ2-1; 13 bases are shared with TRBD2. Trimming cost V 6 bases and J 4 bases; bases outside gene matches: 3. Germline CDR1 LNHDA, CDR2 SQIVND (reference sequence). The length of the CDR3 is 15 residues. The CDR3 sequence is CASSGLAGAYNEQFF. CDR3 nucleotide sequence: TGTGCCAGTAGCGGACTAGCGGGAGCTTACAATGAGCAGTTCTTC.

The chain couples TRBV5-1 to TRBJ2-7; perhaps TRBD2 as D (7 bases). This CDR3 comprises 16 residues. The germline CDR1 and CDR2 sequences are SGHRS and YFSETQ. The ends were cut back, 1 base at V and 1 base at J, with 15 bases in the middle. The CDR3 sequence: CASSLLVGGGSYEQYF. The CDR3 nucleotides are TGCGCCAGCAGCTTGTTGGTGGGAGGGGGGTCCTACGAGCAGTACTTC.

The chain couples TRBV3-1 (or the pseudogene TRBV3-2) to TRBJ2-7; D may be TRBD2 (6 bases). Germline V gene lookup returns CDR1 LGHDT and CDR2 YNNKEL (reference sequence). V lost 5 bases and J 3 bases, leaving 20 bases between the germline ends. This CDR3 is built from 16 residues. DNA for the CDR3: TGTGCCAGCAGCGGCCGAGGAGCGGGCCCCCTCTACGAGCAGTACGTC. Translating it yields CASSGRGAGPLYEQYV.

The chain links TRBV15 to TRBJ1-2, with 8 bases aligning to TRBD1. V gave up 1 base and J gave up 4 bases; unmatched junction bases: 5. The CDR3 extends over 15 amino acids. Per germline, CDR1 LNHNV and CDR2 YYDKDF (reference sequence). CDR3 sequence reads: CATSRGQDRAYGYTF. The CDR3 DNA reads TGTGCCACCAGCAGAGGTCAGGACAGGGCCTATGGCTACACCTTC.

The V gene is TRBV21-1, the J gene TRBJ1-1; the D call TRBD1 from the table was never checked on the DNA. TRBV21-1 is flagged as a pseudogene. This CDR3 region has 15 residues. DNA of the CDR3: TGTGCCAGCAGCAATCACAGGGGTTTGAACACTGAAGCTTTCTTT. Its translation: CASSNHRGLNTEAFF.

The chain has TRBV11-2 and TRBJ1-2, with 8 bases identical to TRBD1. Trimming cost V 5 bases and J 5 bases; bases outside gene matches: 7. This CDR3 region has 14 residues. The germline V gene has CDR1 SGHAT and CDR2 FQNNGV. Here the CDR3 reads CASSRDRRSYGYTF. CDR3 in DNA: TGTGCCAGCAGCAGGGACAGGAGATCTTATGGCTACACCTTC. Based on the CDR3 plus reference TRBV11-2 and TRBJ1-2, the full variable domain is EAGVAQSPRYKIIEKRQSVAFWCNPISGHATLYWYQQILGQGPKLLIQFQNNGVVDDSQLPKDRFSAERLKGVDSTLKIQPAKLEDSAVYLCASSRDRRSYGYTFGSGTRLTVV.

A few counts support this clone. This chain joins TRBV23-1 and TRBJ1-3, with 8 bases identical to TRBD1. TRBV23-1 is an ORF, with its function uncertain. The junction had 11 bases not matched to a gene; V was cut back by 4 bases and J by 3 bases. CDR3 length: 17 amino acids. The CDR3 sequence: CASSPQRDRGIGNTIYF. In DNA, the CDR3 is TGCGCCAGCAGTCCCCAAAGAGACAGGGGCATTGGAAACACCATATATTTT.

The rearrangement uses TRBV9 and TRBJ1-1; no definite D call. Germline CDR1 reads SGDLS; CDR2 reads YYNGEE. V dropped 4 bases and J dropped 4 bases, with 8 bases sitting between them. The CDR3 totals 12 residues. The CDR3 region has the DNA TGTGCCAGCAGCCCTCTAGGCACTGAAGCTTTCTTT. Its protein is CASSPLGTEAFF.